The rows below give T cell receptor beta chains drawn from one sample of a study of human T cells and chemical hapten exposure. MiXCR, applied by TCRdb to the RACE reads, yields one record per CDR3 protein. Among approximately 160,000 distinct CDR3 sequences, 25% to 35% were seen once, and the ten largest hold approximately 2.1%. Sequences were derived from whole blood, sampled in connection with sensitization to the hapten diphenylcyclopropenone (DPC). Every receptor here comes from a woman between 18 and 29 years old with alopecia areata. Some clones in this sample may be carry-over from other donors' samples. CDR3s include the opening cysteine and the closing phenylalanine or tryptophan. The order of the fields is V gene, clone size, D gene, J gene, CDR3 protein, CDR3 DNA. The D gene is left open where the match is weak. Clone size is not always given. Where it is, it says once, few, many or a class for expanded clones.

V gene: TRBV7-2
clone size: NA
D gene: NA
J gene: TRBJ2-7
CDR3 protein: CASSLIEGGEQYF
CDR3 DNA: TGTGCCAGCAGCTTAATTGAGGGAGGTGAGCAGTACTTC

V gene: TRBV7-2
clone size: NA
D gene: NA
J gene: TRBJ2-3
CDR3 protein: CASSLVSTGRTDTQYF
CDR3 DNA: TGTGCCAGCAGCTTAGTCTCTACAGGGAGGACAGATACGCAGTATTTT

V gene: TRBV7-3
clone size: NA
D gene: NA
J gene: TRBJ2-3
CDR3 protein: CASSLSRGDPRLYF
CDR3 DNA: TGTGCCAGCAGCTTATCCCGCGGCGACCCCCGTCTGTATTTT

V gene: TRBV18
clone size: few
D gene: NA
J gene: TRBJ1-5
CDR3 protein: CASSLLQVTTQPQHF
CDR3 DNA: TGTGCCAGCTCCCTTCTACAGGTTACAACTCAGCCCCAGCATTTT

V gene: TRBV5-5
clone size: few
D gene: NA
J gene: TRBJ2-7
CDR3 protein: CASSLGAGRNYQTEQYF
CDR3 DNA: TGTGCCAGCAGCTTGGGTGCAGGGCGCAACTACCAAACCGAGCAGTACTTC

V gene: TRBV20-1
clone size: NA
D gene: NA
J gene: TRBJ2-1
CDR3 protein: CSALKTEPLYNEQFF
CDR3 DNA: TGCAGTGCTCTTAAAACGGAACCCCTATACAATGAGCAGTTCTTC

V gene: TRBV29-1
clone size: NA
D gene: NA
J gene: TRBJ1-1
CDR3 protein: CSPGRVEAFF
CDR3 DNA: TGCAGCCCCGGACGGGTTGAAGCTTTCTTT

V gene: TRBV14
clone size: few
D gene: NA
J gene: TRBJ1-5
CDR3 protein: CASSQYGNQPQHF
CDR3 DNA: TGTGCCAGCAGCCAATACGGCAATCAGCCCCAGCATTTT

V gene: TRBV2
clone size: NA
D gene: NA
J gene: TRBJ2-7
CDR3 protein: CASSESRSGKQYF
CDR3 DNA: TGTGCCAGCAGTGAATCCCGTAGCGGCAAGCAGTACTTC

V gene: TRBV11-2
clone size: few
D gene: TRBD1
J gene: TRBJ2-7
CDR3 protein: CASSLGSGQDYEQYF
CDR3 DNA: TGTGCCAGCAGCTTAGGATCGGGACAGGACTACGAGCAGTACTTC

V gene: TRBV7-9
clone size: NA
D gene: NA
J gene: TRBJ1-3
CDR3 protein: CASSSSAFRNTIYF
CDR3 DNA: TGTGCCAGCAGCTCATCAGCCTTCAGAAACACCATATATTTT

V gene: TRBV4-2
clone size: few
D gene: NA
J gene: TRBJ2-3
CDR3 protein: CASSSYRVPTQYF
CDR3 DNA: TGTGCCAGCAGCTCGTACAGGGTTCCTACGCAGTATTTT

V gene: TRBV2
clone size: few
D gene: NA
J gene: TRBJ1-2
CDR3 protein: CASGQGSNYGYTF
CDR3 DNA: TGTGCCAGCGGGCAGGGGTCTAACTATGGCTACACCTTC

V gene: TRBV5-6
clone size: NA
D gene: TRBD2
J gene: TRBJ2-3
CDR3 protein: CASSPVSGRNTDTQYF
CDR3 DNA: TGTGCCAGCAGCCCCGTTAGCGGGAGGAACACAGATACGCAGTATTTT

V gene: TRBV12-3/TRBV12-4
clone size: many
D gene: TRBD1
J gene: TRBJ2-5
CDR3 protein: CASSPTGLETQYF
CDR3 DNA: TGTGCCAGCAGCCCGACAGGGTTGGAGACCCAGTACTTC

V gene: TRBV20-1
clone size: NA
D gene: TRBD2
J gene: TRBJ2-7
CDR3 protein: CSARNSGKGTYEQYF
CDR3 DNA: TGCAGTGCTCGAAATAGCGGGAAGGGGACCTACGAGCAGTACTTC

V gene: TRBV20-1
clone size: NA
D gene: TRBD1
J gene: TRBJ1-1
CDR3 protein: CSAGGTGGFYTEAFF
CDR3 DNA: TGCAGTGCTGGGGGGACAGGGGGCTTTTACACTGAAGCTTTCTTT

V gene: TRBV20-1
clone size: many
D gene: NA
J gene: TRBJ1-1
CDR3 protein: CSAPARTVVNTEAFF
CDR3 DNA: TGCAGTGCCCCGGCCCGGACGGTCGTGAACACTGAAGCTTTCTTT

V gene: TRBV4-1
clone size: NA
D gene: TRBD1
J gene: TRBJ1-1
CDR3 protein: CASSPGQVKPQAFF
CDR3 DNA: TGCGCCAGCAGCCCCGGACAGGTCAAACCCCAAGCTTTCTTT

V gene: TRBV29-1
clone size: few
D gene: NA
J gene: TRBJ1-1
CDR3 protein: CSARTGIRGSEAFF
CDR3 DNA: TGCAGCGCCCGGACCGGGATCAGAGGGAGTGAAGCTTTCTTT

V gene: TRBV20-1
clone size: NA
D gene: NA
J gene: TRBJ2-7
CDR3 protein: CSARDGFISYEQYF
CDR3 DNA: TGCAGTGCTAGAGATGGATTCATCTCCTACGAGCAGTACTTC

V gene: TRBV27
clone size: NA
D gene: NA
J gene: TRBJ1-6
CDR3 protein: CASSSSDRVNSPLHF
CDR3 DNA: NA

V gene: TRBV20-1
clone size: NA
D gene: NA
J gene: TRBJ2-1
CDR3 protein: CSARGPETYEQFF
CDR3 DNA: TGCAGTGCTAGGGGCCCAGAGACCTATGAGCAGTTCTTC

V gene: TRBV19
clone size: NA
D gene: TRBD2
J gene: TRBJ2-5
CDR3 protein: CASSRTSGGALAETQYF
CDR3 DNA: TGTGCCAGTAGCCGGACTAGCGGGGGAGCATTAGCAGAGACCCAGTACTTC

V gene: TRBV20-1
clone size: NA
D gene: NA
J gene: TRBJ2-3
CDR3 protein: CSASSLVGTDTQYF
CDR3 DNA: TGCAGTGCTAGTAGCCTAGTCGGCACAGATACGCAGTATTTT

V gene: TRBV2
clone size: NA
D gene: NA
J gene: TRBJ2-3
CDR3 protein: CASNPDTQYF
CDR3 DNA: TGTGCCAGCAACCCAGATACGCAGTATTTT

V gene: TRBV10-3
clone size: NA
D gene: TRBD2
J gene: TRBJ2-1
CDR3 protein: CATNLRGPGLAWDEQFF
CDR3 DNA: TGTGCCACCAACCTCCGAGGACCGGGACTAGCGTGGGATGAGCAGTTCTTC

V gene: TRBV5-1
clone size: few
D gene: NA
J gene: TRBJ1-2
CDR3 protein: CASSLGREDGYTF
CDR3 DNA: TGCGCCAGCAGCTTGGGCAGGGAGGATGGCTACACCTTC

V gene: TRBV11-3
clone size: few
D gene: TRBD2
J gene: TRBJ2-1
CDR3 protein: CASSLAGGLYNEQFF
CDR3 DNA: TGTGCCAGCAGCTTAGCGGGGGGACTGTACAATGAGCAGTTCTTC

V gene: TRBV4-3
clone size: NA
D gene: NA
J gene: TRBJ2-2
CDR3 protein: CASSQDSSGNTGELFF
CDR3 DNA: TGCGCCAGCAGCCAAGACTCGAGCGGGAACACCGGGGAGCTGTTTTTT

V gene: TRBV7-7
clone size: NA
D gene: NA
J gene: TRBJ1-3
CDR3 protein: CASSPEAVNSGNTIYF
CDR3 DNA: TGTGCTAGCAGCCCCGAGGCCGTTAACTCTGGAAACACCATATATTTT

V gene: TRBV5-1
clone size: NA
D gene: NA
J gene: TRBJ2-1
CDR3 protein: CASTSSVPRDEQFF
CDR3 DNA: TGCGCCAGCACCTCTAGCGTCCCAAGAGATGAGCAGTTCTTC

V gene: TRBV24-1
clone size: few
D gene: TRBD2
J gene: TRBJ2-1
CDR3 protein: CATSDSSGRALDEQFF
CDR3 DNA: TGTGCCACCAGTGACTCTAGCGGGAGGGCCTTGGATGAGCAGTTCTTC

V gene: TRBV10-3
clone size: NA
D gene: NA
J gene: TRBJ2-5
CDR3 protein: CATRQILQQETQYF
CDR3 DNA: TGTGCCACCCGACAGATACTGCAGCAAGAGACCCAGTACTTC

V gene: TRBV11-2
clone size: few
D gene: NA
J gene: TRBJ1-1
CDR3 protein: CASSSVGWGTEAFF
CDR3 DNA: TGTGCCAGCAGCTCCGTGGGATGGGGGACTGAAGCTTTCTTT

V gene: TRBV7-2
clone size: NA
D gene: NA
J gene: TRBJ1-1
CDR3 protein: CASSLLANTEAFF
CDR3 DNA: TGTGCCAGCAGCTTATTAGCGAACACTGAAGCTTTCTTT

V gene: TRBV20-1
clone size: NA
D gene: NA
J gene: TRBJ1-4
CDR3 protein: CSAEGKPEKLFF
CDR3 DNA: TGCAGTGCAGAGGGCAAACCCGAAAAACTGTTTTTT

V gene: TRBV11-2
clone size: NA
D gene: TRBD1
J gene: TRBJ1-2
CDR3 protein: CASSFAPDRGKGYTF
CDR3 DNA: TGTGCCAGCAGCTTTGCCCCGGACAGGGGAAAGGGCTACACCTTC

V gene: TRBV4-1
clone size: NA
D gene: TRBD1
J gene: TRBJ1-2
CDR3 protein: CASSQPRQGRYGYTF
CDR3 DNA: TGCGCCAGCAGCCAACCTCGACAGGGACGGTATGGCTACACCTTC

V gene: TRBV2
clone size: NA
D gene: TRBD1
J gene: TRBJ2-2
CDR3 protein: CASKGAVLGGELFF
CDR3 DNA: TGTGCCAGCAAGGGGGCCGTCCTGGGGGGGGAGCTGTTTTTT